This TCR beta chain was identified during a study of blood T cell repertoires in COVID-19. About the research overall: T cells, B-cell-depleted T cells, or PBMCs provided the cDNA or gDNA that served as material.

Germline CDR1 reads LNHDA; CDR2 reads SQIVND (reference sequence). This CDR3 is built from 17 residues. V was cut by 4 bases and J by 3 bases, with 16 bases left in between. This clone was observed a few times. Per the authors' pipeline: Scientists estimated how many nucleated cells there were by amplifying reference gene primers. Method: immunoSEQ multiplex PCR; TCRdb's copy keeps in-frame clones and lacks some. Clonal size and the V and J genes are those of that table, whereas D and trimming came from the DNA. The sample contains approximately 150,000 clones, around 82% of which appear only once. This receptor was identified in a man between 65 and 79 years old with active or convalescent COVID-19. V usage is TRBV19 and J usage is TRBJ2-6, with D unresolved. The material sequenced was peripheral blood. The CDR3 reads CASSNRGSSRGANVLTF. The CDR3 DNA is TGTGCCAGTAGTAATCGTGGCAGTTCCCGTGGGGCCAACGTCCTGACTTTC.